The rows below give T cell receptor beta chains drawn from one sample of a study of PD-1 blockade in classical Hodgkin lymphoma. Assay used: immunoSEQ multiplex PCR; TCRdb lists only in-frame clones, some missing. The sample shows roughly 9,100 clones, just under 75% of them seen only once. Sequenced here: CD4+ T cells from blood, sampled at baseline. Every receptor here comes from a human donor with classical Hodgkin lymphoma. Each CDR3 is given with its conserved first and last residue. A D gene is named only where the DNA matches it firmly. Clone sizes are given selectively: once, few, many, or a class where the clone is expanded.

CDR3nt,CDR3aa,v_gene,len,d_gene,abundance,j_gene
TGTGCCAGCAGATTGGGACTAGCGGAAATGGGCGAGCAGTACTTC,CASRLGLAEMGEQYF,TRBV6-6,15,TRBD2,NA,TRBJ2-7
TGCAGCGTTGAGGGGACAGGGAACAATGAGCAGTTCTTC,CSVEGTGNNEQFF,TRBV29-1,13,TRBD1,NA,TRBJ2-1
TGTGCCAGCAGTGAACAGGGGGTCGAGACCCAGTACTTC,CASSEQGVETQYF,TRBV6-1,13,TRBD1,NA,TRBJ2-5
TGTGCCTGGAGCGGGGGAATGTCTACCCTCCACTTT,CAWSGGMSTLHF,TRBV30,12,NA,NA,TRBJ1-6
TGTGCCAGCAGCCGGGGGGGGAGCTCCTACGAGCAGTACTTC,CASSRGGSSYEQYF,TRBV11-2,14,TRBD2,NA,TRBJ2-7
TGTGCCAGTAGCCCGACTAGCCTGGGGTACAATGAGCAGTTCTTC,CASSPTSLGYNEQFF,TRBV19,15,TRBD2,NA,TRBJ2-1
TGTGCCGCCACCGACAGATCCACCGGGGAGCTGTTTTTT,CAATDRSTGELFF,TRBV10-3,13,NA,few,TRBJ2-2
TGTGCCAGCAGTCATAGCGGGAGGATGACAGATACGCAGTATTTT,CASSHSGRMTDTQYF,TRBV14,15,TRBD2,large,TRBJ2-3
TGTGCCAGCAGCTCGGGGACTAGCGGGTTTAAGACCCAGTACTTC,CASSSGTSGFKTQYF,TRBV7-2,15,TRBD2,NA,TRBJ2-5
TGTGCCACCAGCAGGGGTTTAGGGTTAGTCGATGAGCAGTTCTTC,CATSRGLGLVDEQFF,TRBV15,15,NA,NA,TRBJ2-1
TGTGCCAGCAGCCGCCGCAGGGAGGGTCTCCAAGAGACCCAGTACTTC,CASSRRREGLQETQYF,TRBV7-2,16,TRBD2,once,TRBJ2-5
TGTGCCAGCAGCCAATGGGCTGATTCACCCCTCCACTTT,CASSQWADSPLHF,TRBV5-6,13,NA,NA,TRBJ1-6
TGTGCCTGGAAACGAGGGGCAGCTTTTATGAACACTGAAGCTTTCTTT,CAWKRGAAFMNTEAFF,TRBV30,16,NA,few,TRBJ1-1
TGTGCCAGTACAGCCTCAGGGACAGAATTCAACTATGGCTACACCTTC,CASTASGTEFNYGYTF,TRBV19,16,TRBD1,NA,TRBJ1-2
TGTGCCAGCAGCCGTGGGACAGGGGAAGGCTACGAGCAGTACTTC,CASSRGTGEGYEQYF,TRBV7-3,15,TRBD1,NA,TRBJ2-7
TGTGCCAGCAGCCTACAGGGAGATCAGCCCCAGCATTTT,CASSLQGDQPQHF,TRBV11-1,13,NA,NA,TRBJ1-5
TGTGCCAGCAGGGAGAACGACGAGCAGTACTTC,CASRENDEQYF,TRBV2,11,NA,NA,TRBJ2-7
TGTGCCATCAGTGAGTCGAGTCGCAATGAGCAGTTCTTC,CAISESSRNEQFF,TRBV10-3,13,NA,NA,TRBJ2-1
TGTGCCAGCAGCCCGGGACTAGCGGGAGAGGAGACCCAGTACTTC,CASSPGLAGEETQYF,TRBV5-4,15,TRBD2,NA,TRBJ2-5
TGTGCCAGCAGTCCGGGACTAGATTGGAGCTCCTACAATGAGCAGTTCTTC,CASSPGLDWSSYNEQFF,TRBV28,17,TRBD2,NA,TRBJ2-1
TGTGCCAGCAGCAGGGGGACAGACAGCTCCTACGAGCAGTACTTC,CASSRGTDSSYEQYF,TRBV5-8,15,TRBD1,few,TRBJ2-7
TGTGCCAGCAGCCAATCCGACAGGGGGAAATACACCATATATTTT,CASSQSDRGKYTIYF,TRBV5-5,15,TRBD1,NA,TRBJ1-3
TGCGCCAGCAGCTTTGGCCAGGGCTTATACAATGAGCAGTTCTTC,CASSFGQGLYNEQFF,TRBV5-1,15,NA,NA,TRBJ2-1
TGTGCCAGCAGAGACAGGGAGGCGAACAATGGGCAGTTCTTC,CASRDREANNGQFF,TRBV2,14,NA,NA,TRBJ2-1
TGCAGTTTTAGCGGGATTAACCAAGAGACCCAGTACTTC,CSFSGINQETQYF,TRBV29-1,13,TRBD2,NA,TRBJ2-5
TGTGCCGCGGGACAGGGGGCCGAGCAGTACTTC,CAAGQGAEQYF,TRBV6-1,11,TRBD1,NA,TRBJ2-7